A single sample gave rise to the 27 T cell receptor beta chains below, sequenced in a study of Graves' ophthalmopathy and Graves' hyperthyroidism (dated by TCRdb to the late 2010s). The data were produced on an Illumina HiSeq 2000. For repertoire sequencing, TCR beta CDR3 regions were amplified from RNA transcripts. A first-round RT-PCR used HTBI primers with the Qiagen OneStep RT-PCR kit, followed by a second-round multiplex PCR, size selection and purification. In TCRdb, the public reads were trimmed at Q25 with fastp and aligned with MiXCR, with productive beta chains retained. A single entry per CDR3 protein holds the most common genes and DNA from its merged rows. This sample comprises around 660,000 distinct CDR3 sequences, about 41% of them detected only once. The ten largest clones add up to 3.3% of the sample. Sequencing was done on a sample of peripheral blood. The source is an adult man with Graves' ophthalmopathy.

This sequence joins TRBV11-2 and TRBJ2-7; 7 bases agree with TRBD1. The trim removed 3 bases at V and 1 base at J, leaving 3 bases unmatched. The germline V gene encodes CDR1 SGHAT and CDR2 FQNNGV. This CDR3 region has 14 residues. This CDR3 reads CASSLGQLSYEQYF. Here the CDR3 DNA reads TGTGCCAGCAGCTTGGGACAGCTATCCTACGAGCAGTACTTC.

A note on this clonotype: This may stem from a read error, because a much larger clone lies one nucleotide away. The V call is TRBV12-3 or TRBV12-4, the J call TRBJ1-2, with a tentative D call TRBD1 (6 bases). This CDR3 has 14 residues. The CDR3 here is CTSSLRGSLNGYTF. CDR3 coding DNA: TGTACCAGCAGTTTAAGGGGGTCGTTGAATGGCTACACCTTC.

This clonotype came up once. V is TRBV7-2 and J is TRBJ2-7, with TRBD2 matching over 12 bases. The DNA end is more similar to TRBJ2-1, so the J call may be wrong. This CDR3 has 17 residues. CDR1 is SGHTA, CDR2 FQGNSA, per germline. The CDR3 DNA follows: TGTGCCAGCAGCTTAGGGTTCGCGCTAGCGGGAGGGGATGAGCAGTTCTTC. Protein product: CASSLGFALAGGDEQFF.

V and J are TRBV20-1 and TRBJ2-5; TRBD2 matches 7 bases. Germline V gives CDR1 DFQATT, CDR2 SNEGSKA (reference sequence). V lost 3 bases, J lost 3 bases, and 13 bases stayed unmatched. This CDR3 has 16 amino acids. The CDR3 reads CSASSGGMAFKETQYF. The CDR3 bases are TGCAGTGCTAGTTCGGGAGGAATGGCCTTCAAAGAGACCCAGTACTTC.

The chain joins TRBV6-5 to TRBJ1-2, with 11 bases fitting TRBD1. Germline values: CDR1 MNHEY, CDR2 SVGAGI. Trimming cost V 2 bases and J 6 bases; bases outside gene matches: 17. The CDR3 is 19 amino acids. The CDR3 is CASSYKWARRGQGAHGYTF. CDR3 nucleotide sequence: TGTGCCAGCAGTTACAAGTGGGCCAGAAGAGGACAGGGGGCGCATGGCTACACCTTC.

The chain uses TRBV5-1 and TRBJ1-5, with a possible D match to TRBD1 (6 bases). The CDR3 covers 14 residues. Trimming stripped 2 bases from V and 6 bases from J, with 12 bases between. The germline gives CDR1 SGHRS, CDR2 YFSETQ. The CDR3: CASSLTGATQPQHF. The CDR3, as DNA: TGCGCCAGCAGCTTAACGGGGGCCACTCAGCCCCAGCATTTT.

This clonotype was detected ten times or more. This chain uses TRBV6-6 with TRBJ1-5; the D gene is possibly TRBD1 (5 bases). Germline V gives CDR1 MNHNY, CDR2 SVGAGI (reference sequence). Trimming took off 8 bases at V and 0 bases at J, with 14 bases between the two ends. The CDR3 extends over 15 amino acids. The chain's CDR3 is CASSLQDYSNQPQHF. The DNA for the CDR3 is TGTGCCAGCTCTCTACAGGACTATAGCAATCAGCCCCAGCATTTT.

The rearrangement links TRBV7-9 to TRBJ2-2; no firm D call. This CDR3 contains 14 residues. The V and J ends lost 3 bases and 3 bases respectively, with 8 bases between them. Germline assignment: CDR1 SEHNR and CDR2 FQNEAQ (reference sequence). CDR3 nucleotide sequence: TGTGCCAGCAGCTTTATGGGGTACACCGGGGAGCTGTTTTTT. Its translation is CASSFMGYTGELFF.

The chain joins TRBV11-2 to TRBJ1-4; TRBD1 is a possible D gene (6 bases). CDR1 SGHAT and CDR2 FQNNGV come from the germline V gene. The CDR3 is 17 amino acids. V lost 0 bases to trimming and J lost 7 bases, with 18 bases between them. CDR3 in amino acids: CASSLDPARARGEKLFF. The CDR3 coding sequence is TGTGCCAGCAGCTTAGATCCGGCGAGGGCCAGGGGTGAAAAACTGTTTTTT. The full variable domain, with the rest looked up from reference TRBV11-2 and TRBJ1-4, is EAGVAQSPRYKIIEKRQSVAFWCNPISGHATLYWYQQILGQGPKLLIQFQNNGVVDDSQLPKDRFSAERLKGVDSTLKIQPAKLEDSAVYLCASSLDPARARGEKLFFGSGTQLSVL.

This clonotype was counted only a few times. The V and J genes are TRBV7-8 and TRBJ1-2, with no clear D. V shed 8 bases and J shed 3 bases, with 22 bases lying between them. The CDR3 sequence is 16 residues long. Per germline, CDR1 SGHVS and CDR2 FQNEAQ. Written as DNA, the CDR3 is TGTGCCAGCTCATCTTCCCTTATTGATCACCACTATGGCTACACCTTC. Protein product: CASSSSLIDHHYGYTF.

This clonotype showed up many times. This chain links TRBV13 with TRBJ2-7; D may correspond to TRBD1 or TRBD2 (5 bases each). The CDR3 is 13 amino acids. CDR1 is PRHDT, CDR2 FYEKMQ, per germline (reference sequence). V was pared by 5 bases and J by 6 bases, with 14 bases between. Written as DNA, the CDR3 is TGTGCCAGCAGCATGGGTGGGGGTGGCGAGCAGTACTTC. Protein: CASSMGGGGEQYF.

The V and J genes are TRBV20-1 and TRBJ2-5; a weak D match, TRBD2 (6 bases). This CDR3 contains 16 residues. Deletions cut 0 bases from V and 4 bases from J, with 18 bases between. Germline V lookup: CDR1 DFQATT, CDR2 SNEGSKA (reference sequence). In DNA form, the CDR3 reads TGCAGTGCTAGAGAAGGGGTCTCAGGGAGGCTAGAGACCCAGTACTTC. Translated: CSAREGVSGRLETQYF.

The chain carries TRBV5-1 and TRBJ2-2; D remains ambiguous. The CDR3 is 16 residues long. Trimming shortened V by 0 bases and J by 4 bases, and 13 bases separated the two germline ends. CDR1 SGHRS and CDR2 YFSETQ come from the germline V gene. CDR3 residues: CASSLEAELSTGELFF. For the CDR3, the DNA is TGCGCCAGCAGCTTGGAGGCGGAGCTGAGCACCGGGGAGCTGTTTTTT.

This clonotype was counted only a few times. The V and J genes are TRBV12-3 or TRBV12-4 and TRBJ2-4, with D possibly being TRBD1 or TRBD2 (5 bases each). The ends were cut back, 10 bases at V and 9 bases at J, with 13 bases in the middle. This CDR3 has 11 residues. The CDR3 bases are TGTGCCACCCTAGGGGCGGGCATTCAGTACTTC. Translation gives CATLGAGIQYF.

The chain recombines TRBV7-8 with TRBJ2-7, with 11 bases fitting TRBD2. The CDR3 has 15 residues. V was pared by 3 bases and J by 6 bases, with 7 bases of the junction left unmatched. Germline CDR1 is SGHVS and CDR2 is FQNEAQ. CDR3 protein: CASSLGTSGRGEQYF. The CDR3 region has the DNA TGTGCCAGCAGCTTGGGGACTAGCGGTCGGGGCGAGCAGTACTTC.

This clonotype appeared many times. V is TRBV12-3 or TRBV12-4 and J is TRBJ2-2; D is uncertain. CDR3 length: 11 amino acids. V lost 7 bases, J lost 8 bases, and 8 bases lay in between. The CDR3 sequence: CASTYIGELFF. The CDR3 bases are TGTGCCAGCACTTATATAGGGGAGCTGTTTTTT.

The rearrangement uses TRBV7-2 and TRBJ1-1; 10 bases are a match to TRBD1. CDR3 length: 15 residues. The junction had 3 bases not matched to a gene; V was cut back by 5 bases and J by 0 bases. Germline V gene lookup returns CDR1 SGHTA and CDR2 FQGNSA. This chain's CDR3 is CASSKGTGVNTEAFF. The CDR3 bases are TGTGCCAGCAGCAAGGGGACAGGGGTGAACACTGAAGCTTTCTTT. Full variable domain (outside the CDR3, taken from reference TRBV7-2 and TRBJ1-1): GAGVSQSPSNKVTEKGKDVELRCDPISGHTALYWYRQSLGQGLEFLIYFQGNSAPDKSGLPSDRFSAERTGGSVSTLTIQRTQQEDSAVYLCASSKGTGVNTEAFFGQGTRLTVV.

This clonotype has only a few counts. The chain has TRBV12-3 or TRBV12-4 and TRBJ2-2; a weak D match, TRBD1 (5 bases). The CDR3 runs to 15 residues. Deletions cut 7 bases from V and 6 bases from J, with 18 bases between. In nucleotides, the CDR3 is TGTGCCAGCACCACCTCAATACAGGCTCCCGGGGAGCTGTTTTTT. This sequence encodes CASTTSIQAPGELFF.

Turning to this clonotype: A read error may account for a junction end that differs from germline. The chain links TRBV10-3 to TRBJ2-5; possibly TRBD1 for D (7 bases). Per germline, CDR1 ENHRY and CDR2 SYGVKD. CDR3 length: 18 residues. For the CDR3, the DNA is TGTGCCAGCAGTTATAGGGCAGGGGGGCGAGGGGGGCAAGAGACCCAGTACTTC. Translated, it gives CASSYRAGGRGGQETQYF.

This clonotype was counted ten times or more. The rearrangement joins TRBV20-1 to TRBJ1-3, with 7 bases aligning to TRBD1. The CDR3 has 13 residues. Germline-derived CDR1 and CDR2 are DFQATT and SNEGSKA (reference sequence). Trimming removed 6 bases from V and 4 bases from J; junction bases left unmatched: 6. The CDR3 bases are TGCAGTGCAGACGACAGGGTGGGAAACACCATATATTTT. Protein product: CSADDRVGNTIYF.

Many counts were recorded for this clonotype. V usage is TRBV5-8 and J usage is TRBJ2-7; 7 nucleotides align to TRBD1. The CDR3 loop spans 15 amino acids. In germline, CDR1 is SGHTS, CDR2 YDEGEE. The V segment lost 0 bases and the J segment 3 bases; nucleotides outside the gene matches: 6. CDR3 region: CASSLEPGGLYEQYF. The CDR3 DNA is TGTGCCAGCAGCTTGGAGCCAGGGGGTCTCTACGAGCAGTACTTC.

This clonotype was observed a single time. The rearrangement joins TRBV30 to TRBJ1-4; D remains ambiguous. This CDR3 has 12 amino acids. CDR1 and CDR2 (germline): GTSNPN, SVGIG (reference sequence). Trimming took off 5 bases at V and 8 bases at J, with 12 bases between the two ends. This chain's CDR3 is CAWGTTIEKLFF. The DNA for the CDR3 is TGTGCCTGGGGTACTACGATCGAAAAACTGTTTTTT.

The chain links TRBV15 to TRBJ2-7, with TRBD2 identical over 11 bases. Germline V gene sequence: CDR1 LNHNV, CDR2 YYDKDF (reference sequence). The V and J ends lost 0 bases and 3 bases, in that order; junction bases with no gene match: 1. This CDR3 comprises 15 residues. The CDR3: CATSRDLAGGYEQYF. Here the CDR3 DNA reads TGTGCCACCAGCAGAGATCTAGCGGGGGGCTACGAGCAGTACTTC.

V usage is TRBV15 and J usage is TRBJ1-6; D call uncertain. V was clipped by 3 bases and J by 8 bases, with 14 bases between them. Germline CDR1 LNHNV, CDR2 YYDKDF (reference sequence). CDR3 length: 15 residues. The CDR3 here is CATSSYGRLDSPLHF. In DNA, the CDR3 is TGTGCCACCAGCAGTTACGGCAGGCTGGATTCACCCCTCCACTTT.

This clonotype has ten or more counts. CDR3 region: CASSHLGQGAGTQYF. The CDR3 DNA is TGTGCCAGCAGCCACCTAGGACAGGGGGCTGGGACCCAGTACTTC. V gene TRBV14 combines with J gene TRBJ2-5; TRBD1 aligns across 11 bases. This CDR3 has 15 residues. The germline gives CDR1 SGHDN, CDR2 FVKESK. V shed 3 bases and J 7 bases; nucleotides not matched to a gene: 7. Full variable domain (remainder filled in from reference TRBV14 and TRBJ2-5): EAGVTQFPSHSVIEKGQTVTLRCDPISGHDNLYWYRRVMGKEIKFLLHFVKESKQDESGMPNNRFLAERTGGTYSTLKVQPAELEDSGVYFCASSHLGQGAGTQYFGPGTRLLVL.

Worth noting for this clonotype: A read error may explain this, as a much larger clone is one base away. Likely a read error: the CDR3 ends without its conserved phenylalanine or tryptophan. The gene calls are TRBV5-1 and TRBJ2-7; 8 bases are a match to TRBD1. The CDR3 extends over 14 amino acids. Germline assignment: CDR1 SGHRS and CDR2 YFSETQ. The CDR3 sequence: CASSDRGGTYEQYL. CDR3 sequence (DNA): TGTGCCAGCAGCGACAGGGGAGGTACATACGAGCAGTACCTC.

V gene TRBV25-1 combines with J gene TRBJ2-2; D is possibly TRBD1 (6 bases). The CDR3 spans 16 residues. Trimming stripped 1 base from V and 5 bases from J, with 14 bases between. CDR1 and CDR2 from the germline V gene are MGHDK and SYGVNS. The CDR3 DNA sequence: TGTGCCAGCAGTGAATCTCCAGGGGAAGGAACCGGGGAGCTGTTTTTT. Translated: CASSESPGEGTGELFF.